These 16 T cell receptor beta chains were all obtained from the same sample, sequenced in a study of blood T cell repertoires in COVID-19. The repertoire was sequenced with immunoSEQ multiplex PCR; TCRdb's copy has only in-frame clones and lacks some. The profile shows under 95,000 clones, approximately 87% of them singletons. The sequenced material came from peripheral blood. These receptors all come from a human donor with acute or convalescent COVID-19. The donor label of this sample is uncertain.

The rearrangement uses TRBV4-3 and TRBJ2-7, with D maybe TRBD2 (6 bases). The CDR3 totals 15 residues. Between the trimmed V and J ends, which lost 1 base and 1 base, there was a span of 11 bases. CDR1 and CDR2 (germline): LGHNA, YSLEER. The CDR3, as DNA: TGCGCCAGCAGCCAAGGGCGGGACCCTTCCTACGAGCAGTACTTC. Protein product: CASSQGRDPSYEQYF.

V gene TRBV6-5 combines with J gene TRBJ1-2; 10 bases fit TRBD1. Germline CDR1 MNHEY, CDR2 SVGAGI. This CDR3 comprises 14 residues. J gave up 4 bases and V 7 bases, and 6 bases lay outside the gene matches. The DNA of the CDR3 is TGTGCCAGCACTCCGGGACAGGGGTTCTATGGCTACACCTTC. Amino acid sequence: CASTPGQGFYGYTF.

V is TRBV28 and J is TRBJ2-7; D not certain. Germline CDR1 is MDHEN and CDR2 is SYDVKM. V was clipped by 2 bases and J by 3 bases, with 11 bases between them. The CDR3 runs to 14 residues. CDR3 coding DNA: TGTGCCAGCAGTTTAGGGCAGGCGATCTACGAGCAGTACTTC. Protein: CASSLGQAIYEQYF.

This chain connects TRBV18 to TRBJ2-1, with unresolved D. This CDR3 contains 13 residues. The V and J ends lost 1 base and 7 bases respectively, with 8 bases between them. The germline V gene has CDR1 KGHSH and CDR2 LQKENI. The CDR3 sequence is CASSPQTSNEQFF. CDR3 DNA: TGTGCCAGCTCACCACAGACATCAAATGAGCAGTTCTTC. Complete variable domain (other parts from reference TRBV18 and TRBJ2-1): NAGVMQNPRHLVRRRGQEARLRCSPMKGHSHVYWYRQLPEEGLKFMVYLQKENIIDESGMPKERFSAEFPKEGPSILRIQQVVRGDSAAYFCASSPQTSNEQFFGPGTRLTVL.

The chain recombines TRBV30 with TRBJ1-3; unclear D gene. CDR1 and CDR2 (germline): GTSNPN, SVGIG (reference sequence). The CDR3 runs to 14 residues. The V gene lost 1 base and the J gene lost 0 bases, with 7 bases spanning the gap. The CDR3 sequence is CAWSAVVSGNTIYF. CDR3 sequence (DNA): TGTGCCTGGAGTGCAGTGGTCTCTGGAAACACCATATATTTT.

The gene calls are TRBV6-5 and TRBJ2-1; TRBD1 matches at 9 bases. This CDR3 spans 13 amino acids. Germline values: CDR1 MNHEY, CDR2 SVGAGI. J was trimmed by 8 bases and V by 7 bases; bases with no gene match: 6. The CDR3 DNA sequence: TGTGCCAGCACTACAGGGGGCCAATATGAGCAGTTCTTC. Translated: CASTTGGQYEQFF.

This clone was found a few times. The gene calls are TRBV9 and TRBJ1-2, with a tentative D call TRBD1 (5 bases). This CDR3 is 20 amino acids long. V was shortened by 5 bases and J by 2 bases, with 31 bases between the two germline ends. The germline V gene encodes CDR1 SGDLS and CDR2 YYNGEE. CDR3 coding DNA: TGTGCCAGCAGTGGGGGGTCGCGGCAGAGGAAGAGCGGTTCCAACTATGGCTACACCTTC. Its protein is CASSGGSRQRKSGSNYGYTF.

The chain couples TRBV30 to TRBJ1-1; the D gene is possibly TRBD1 (5 bases). V lost 0 bases and J lost 1, with 9 bases in between. CDR3 length: 14 residues. The germline CDR1 and CDR2 sequences are GTSNPN and SVGIG (reference sequence). The CDR3 sequence is CAWSVGRGNTEAFF. The CDR3 DNA reads TGTGCCTGGAGTGTCGGGAGGGGGAACACTGAAGCTTTCTTT.

The V gene is TRBV5-1, the J gene TRBJ1-1; TRBD1 agrees at 12 bases. Germline CDR1 is SGHRS and CDR2 is YFSETQ. The CDR3 loop spans 13 amino acids. V dropped 2 bases and J dropped 10; count of bases not matched to a gene: 3. The CDR3 sequence is CASSLRGQGAAFF. The CDR3 coding sequence is TGCGCCAGCAGCTTAAGGGGACAGGGGGCAGCTTTCTTT.

This sequence joins TRBV5-1 and TRBJ2-2, with a weak D call TRBD1 (5 bases). The CDR3 has 15 amino acids. Germline V lookup: CDR1 SGHRS, CDR2 YFSETQ. V was trimmed by 2 bases and J by 0 bases, leaving 8 bases between them. As DNA, the CDR3 is TGCGCCAGCAGCTTAACAGGACCGAACACCGGGGAGCTGTTTTTT. The encoded protein is CASSLTGPNTGELFF.

The chain combines TRBV7-3 with TRBJ1-6; 9 positions agree with TRBD1. Germline values: CDR1 SGHTA, CDR2 FQGTGA. The J segment lost 6 bases and the V segment lost 4 bases, leaving 4 bases of the junction unmatched. The CDR3 has 15 residues. The CDR3 DNA follows: TGTGCCAGCAGCTCACAGGGGGCCCTTAATTCACCCCTCCACTTT. Amino acid sequence: CASSSQGALNSPLHF. Based on the CDR3 plus reference TRBV7-3 and TRBJ1-6, the full variable domain is GAGVSQTPSNKVTEKGKYVELRCDPISGHTALYWYRQSLGQGPEFLIYFQGTGAADDSGLPNDRFFAVRPEGSVSTLKIQRTERGDSAVYLCASSSQGALNSPLHFGNGTRLTVT.

The CDR3 spells CASSFRPAGGEKLFF. CDR3 nucleotides: TGTGCCAGCAGCTTTCGGCCGGCAGGGGGTGAAAAACTGTTTTTT. V gene TRBV5-5 combines with J gene TRBJ1-4, with 7 bases identical to TRBD1. The length of the CDR3 is 15 residues. Germline CDR1 reads SGHKS; CDR2 reads YYEKEE (reference sequence). V lost 2 bases to trimming and J lost 7 bases; unmatched junction nucleotides: 8.

This rearrangement joins TRBV18 to TRBJ2-2; D perhaps matches TRBD1 (6 bases). With 6 bases removed from V and 6 bases from J, the gap between germline ends came to 23 bases. The CDR3 is 17 amino acids. In germline, CDR1 is KGHSH, CDR2 LQKENI. DNA of the CDR3: TGTGCCAGCTCTCGAGATCTGGGGGCCACCTCCGCCGGGGAGCTGTTTTTT. Amino acids: CASSRDLGATSAGELFF.

The chain carries TRBV19 and TRBJ1-2; 7 positions match TRBD1. CDR1 is LNHDA, CDR2 SQIVND, per germline (reference sequence). The V and J ends lost 3 bases and 2 bases, in that order; junction bases with no gene match: 6. This CDR3 contains 15 residues. DNA of the CDR3: TGTGCCAGTAGTATCCGGGACAGACTAAACTATGGCTACACCTTC. Amino acids: CASSIRDRLNYGYTF.

This chain joins TRBV5-1 and TRBJ1-2; D unclear. This CDR3 has 17 residues. V dropped 0 bases and J dropped 5 bases, with 20 bases sitting between them. CDR1 SGHRS and CDR2 YFSETQ come from the germline V gene. CDR3: CASSLANPARSGYGYTF. CDR3 in DNA: TGCGCCAGCAGCTTGGCCAATCCCGCCAGGAGCGGATATGGCTACACCTTC.

V is TRBV5-4 and J is TRBJ1-4, with TRBD1 identical over 7 bases. The CDR3 runs to 14 residues. The germline CDR1 and CDR2 sequences are SGHNT and YYREEE (reference sequence). After removal of 3 bases from V and 2 bases from J, the junction contained 1 base not matched to a gene. The CDR3 nucleotides are TGTGCCAGCAGCTCGGGACAGACTAATGAAAAACTGTTTTTT. This sequence encodes CASSSGQTNEKLFF.